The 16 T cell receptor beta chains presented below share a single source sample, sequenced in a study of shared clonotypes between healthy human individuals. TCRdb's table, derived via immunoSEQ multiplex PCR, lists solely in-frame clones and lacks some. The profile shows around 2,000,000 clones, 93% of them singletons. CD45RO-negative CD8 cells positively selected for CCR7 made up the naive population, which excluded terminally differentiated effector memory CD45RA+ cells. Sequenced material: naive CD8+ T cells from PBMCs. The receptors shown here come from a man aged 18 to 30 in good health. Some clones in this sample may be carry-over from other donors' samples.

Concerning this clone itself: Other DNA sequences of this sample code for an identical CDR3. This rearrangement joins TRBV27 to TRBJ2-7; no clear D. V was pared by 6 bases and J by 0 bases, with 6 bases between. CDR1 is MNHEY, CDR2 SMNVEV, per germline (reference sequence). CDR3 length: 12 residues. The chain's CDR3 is CASRRSSYEQYF. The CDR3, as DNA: TGTGCCAGCAGGCGTAGCTCCTACGAGCAGTACTTC.

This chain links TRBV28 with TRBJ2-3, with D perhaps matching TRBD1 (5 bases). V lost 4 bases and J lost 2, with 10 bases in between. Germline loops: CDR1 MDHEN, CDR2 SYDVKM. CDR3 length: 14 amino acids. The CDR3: CASSWGSFTDTQYF. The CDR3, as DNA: TGTGCCAGCAGTTGGGGCAGTTTCACAGATACGCAGTATTTT.

CDR3 nucleotides: TGTGCCAGCAGCTTATCCACAGGAGCGAACACTGAAGCTTTCTTT. This encodes CASSLSTGANTEAFF. The genes are TRBV7-6 and TRBJ1-1; possibly TRBD1 for D (5 bases). V gave up 2 bases and J gave up 1 base, with 11 bases separating them. CDR3 size: 15 residues. Germline V CDR1 and CDR2: SGHVS, FNYEAQ.

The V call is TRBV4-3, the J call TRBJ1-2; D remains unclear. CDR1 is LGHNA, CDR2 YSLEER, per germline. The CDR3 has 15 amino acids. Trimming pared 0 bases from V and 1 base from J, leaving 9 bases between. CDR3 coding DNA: TGCGCCAGCAGCCAAGATGTGGGCCTTAACTATGGCTACACCTTC. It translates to CASSQDVGLNYGYTF.

CDR3 sequence reads: CASRQTGGDTGELFF. The CDR3 DNA follows: TGTGCCAGCAGACAAACAGGGGGCGACACCGGGGAGCTGTTTTTT. This rearrangement joins TRBV28 to TRBJ2-2; 9 positions agree with TRBD1. From germline, CDR1 is MDHEN and CDR2 SYDVKM. CDR3 length: 15 amino acids. V lost 6 bases to trimming and J lost 3 bases; unmatched junction nucleotides: 5.

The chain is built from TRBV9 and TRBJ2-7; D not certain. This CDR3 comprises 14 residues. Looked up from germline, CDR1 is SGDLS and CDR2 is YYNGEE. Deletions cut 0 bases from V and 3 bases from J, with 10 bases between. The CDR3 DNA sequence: TGTGCCAGCAGCGTAGGCTACAAAGACTACGAGCAGTACTTC. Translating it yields CASSVGYKDYEQYF.

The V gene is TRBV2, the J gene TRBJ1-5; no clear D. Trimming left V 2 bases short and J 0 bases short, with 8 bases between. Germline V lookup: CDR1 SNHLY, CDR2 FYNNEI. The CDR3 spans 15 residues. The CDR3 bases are TGTGCCAGCAGTGAATGGCTGGGTAGCAATCAGCCCCAGCATTTT. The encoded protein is CASSEWLGSNQPQHF.

In nucleotides, the CDR3 is TGTGCCAGCAGCTTATTGGAAGACGGGGTGGATACGCAGTATTTT. Translating it yields CASSLLEDGVDTQYF. The chain couples TRBV7-9 to TRBJ2-3; possible D gene TRBD2, 5 bases. Germline CDR1 is SEHNR and CDR2 is FQNEAQ (reference sequence). This CDR3 comprises 15 residues. V was pared by 2 bases and J by 6 bases, with 15 bases between.

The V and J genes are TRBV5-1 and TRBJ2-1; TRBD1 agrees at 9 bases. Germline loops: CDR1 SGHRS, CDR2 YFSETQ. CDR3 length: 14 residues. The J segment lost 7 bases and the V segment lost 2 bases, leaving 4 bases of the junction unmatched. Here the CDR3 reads CASSFGTGSNEQFF. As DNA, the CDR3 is TGCGCCAGCAGCTTCGGGACAGGGTCGAATGAGCAGTTCTTC.

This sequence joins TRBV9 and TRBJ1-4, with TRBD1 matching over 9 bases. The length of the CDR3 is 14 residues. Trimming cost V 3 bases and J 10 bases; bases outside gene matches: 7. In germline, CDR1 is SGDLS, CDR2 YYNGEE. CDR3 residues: CASSGTGGAGKLFF. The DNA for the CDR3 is TGTGCCAGCAGCGGCACAGGGGGCGCAGGAAAACTGTTTTTT.

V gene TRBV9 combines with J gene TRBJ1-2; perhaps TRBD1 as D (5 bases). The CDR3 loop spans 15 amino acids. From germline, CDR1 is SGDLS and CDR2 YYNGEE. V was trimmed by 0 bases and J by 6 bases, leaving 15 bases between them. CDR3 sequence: CASSVAPGTGDGYTF. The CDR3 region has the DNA TGTGCCAGCAGCGTAGCTCCGGGGACGGGGGATGGCTACACCTTC.

This CDR3 reads CASRGKENTEAFF. The CDR3 DNA reads TGTGCCAGCAGGGGGAAGGAGAACACTGAAGCTTTCTTT. The chain joins TRBV6-5 to TRBJ1-1; D uncertain. V was clipped by 6 bases and J by 1 base, with 9 bases between them. CDR1 and CDR2 (germline): MNHEY, SVGAGI. CDR3 length: 13 amino acids.

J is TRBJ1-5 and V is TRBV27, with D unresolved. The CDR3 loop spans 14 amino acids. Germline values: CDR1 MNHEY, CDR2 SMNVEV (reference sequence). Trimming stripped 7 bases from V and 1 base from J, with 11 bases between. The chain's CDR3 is CASTTASSNQPQHF. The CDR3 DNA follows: TGTGCCAGCACGACGGCCTCAAGCAATCAGCCCCAGCATTTT.

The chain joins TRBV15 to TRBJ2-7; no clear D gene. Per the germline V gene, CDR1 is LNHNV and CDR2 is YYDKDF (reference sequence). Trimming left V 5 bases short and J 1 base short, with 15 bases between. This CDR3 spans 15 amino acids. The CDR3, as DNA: TGTGCCACCAGCGGTCGCCTAGGAAGTTCCTACGAGCAGTACTTC. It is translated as CATSGRLGSSYEQYF. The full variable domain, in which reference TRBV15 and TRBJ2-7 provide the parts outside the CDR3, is DAMVIQNPRYQVTQFGKPVTLSCSQTLNHNVMYWYQQKSSQAPKLLFHYYDKDFNNEADTPDNFQSRRPNTSFCFLDIRSPGLGDTAMYLCATSGRLGSSYEQYFGPGTRLTVT.

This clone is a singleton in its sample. CDR3 amino acids: CASGPGQGNTEAFF. DNA for the CDR3: TGTGCTAGTGGCCCGGGACAGGGGAACACTGAAGCTTTCTTT. The chain combines TRBV12-5 with TRBJ1-1; 9 bases match TRBD1. V gave up 6 bases and J gave up 1 base; unmatched junction bases: 3. The CDR3 is made up of 14 amino acids. Germline assignment: CDR1 LGHNT and CDR2 FRNRAP.

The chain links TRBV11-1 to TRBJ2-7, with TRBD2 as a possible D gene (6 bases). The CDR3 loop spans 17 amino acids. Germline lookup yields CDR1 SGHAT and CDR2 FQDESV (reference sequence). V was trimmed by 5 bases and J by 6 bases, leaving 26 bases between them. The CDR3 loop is CASSRRGGSELLAEQYF. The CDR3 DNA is TGTGCCAGCAGCAGGAGGGGAGGTTCGGAACTCTTGGCCGAGCAGTACTTC.